Below are 26 T cell receptor beta chains sequenced from a single sample in a study of beta chain features in type 1 diabetes. Investigators reverse transcribed all isolated RNA, so they sequenced expressed TCRB transcripts. The table came from immunoSEQ multiplex PCR; TCRdb's copy has only in-frame clones and leaves some out. The sample comprises some 150,000 clones, 10% of which are singletons, and under 1.5% rests with the top ten. The sample consisted of naive CD4+ T cells from blood. The origin of the receptors is a man between 18 and 29 years old in good health.

This chain joins TRBV20-1 and TRBJ2-5, with a possible D match to TRBD2 (6 bases). Trimming removed 4 bases from V and 5 bases from J, with 8 bases in between. Germline V gives CDR1 DFQATT, CDR2 SNEGSKA (reference sequence). This CDR3 contains 11 residues. The CDR3 bases are TGCAGTGCTACAGGGAGGGAGACCCAGTACTTC. This encodes CSATGRETQYF.

The rearrangement joins TRBV11-1 to TRBJ1-6; D may be TRBD1 (6 bases). Trimming left V 10 bases short and J 0 bases short, with 16 bases between. The CDR3 spans 16 residues. Germline-derived CDR1 and CDR2 are SGHAT and FQDESV (reference sequence). The CDR3 bases are TGTGCCACCGCCGGGACATCGAGCTCCTATAATTCACCCCTCCACTTT. Encoded protein: CATAGTSSSYNSPLHF.

The chain joins TRBV5-1 to TRBJ1-2; D perhaps matches TRBD1 (6 bases). Germline V lookup: CDR1 SGHRS, CDR2 YFSETQ. Trimming took off 4 bases at V and 3 bases at J, with 19 bases between the two ends. CDR3 length: 16 amino acids. As DNA, the CDR3 is TGCGCCAGCAGCCTGTCAGGGGAAGGGTGGGACTATGGCTACACCTTC. Residues: CASSLSGEGWDYGYTF.

The sample holds a few counts of this clone. Other DNA sequences in this sample translate to the same CDR3. CDR3 coding DNA: TGTGCCAGCAGTTATCTCCAGGGTTCGACTGAAGCTTTCTTT. It yields the protein CASSYLQGSTEAFF. V gene TRBV6-5 combines with J gene TRBJ1-1, with a weak D call TRBD1 (5 bases). The V end was cut by 3 bases, the J end by 5 bases, with 13 bases between. This CDR3 is 14 amino acids long. CDR1 MNHEY and CDR2 SVGAGI come from the germline V gene.

The sample holds many counts of this clone. The V gene is TRBV7-2, the J gene TRBJ2-5; 10 nucleotides align to TRBD1. Germline CDR1 SGHTA, CDR2 FQGNSA. Trimming cost V 5 bases and J 5 bases; bases outside gene matches: 2. This CDR3 is built from 13 residues. In DNA form, the CDR3 reads TGTGCCAGCAGCCAGGGACAGGGGGAGACCCAGTACTTC. It encodes CASSQGQGETQYF.

A few counts support this clone. The genes are TRBV7-2 and TRBJ1-6; D is unclear. V lost 4 bases and J lost 12, with 19 bases in between. The CDR3 is 15 residues long. Germline V lookup: CDR1 SGHTA, CDR2 FQGNSA. The CDR3 region has the DNA TGTGCCAGCAGCTCGGACCGCGGGTTTGATCGACCCCTCCACTTT. This gives the protein CASSSDRGFDRPLHF.

This clone showed up just a few times. The chain joins TRBV29-1 to TRBJ1-5, with 8 bases lining up with TRBD1. Germline CDR1 SQVTM, CDR2 ANQGSEA. J was trimmed by 0 bases and V by 6 bases; bases with no gene match: 4. The length of the CDR3 is 14 residues. The CDR3: CSVRDRNSNQPQHF. As DNA, the CDR3 is TGCAGCGTGAGGGACAGGAATAGCAATCAGCCCCAGCATTTT. Filled out from reference TRBV29-1 and TRBJ1-5, the complete variable domain reads SAVISQKPSRDICQRGTSLTIQCQVDSQVTMMFWYRQQPGQSLTLIATANQGSEATYESGFVIDKFPISRPNLTFSTLTVSNMSPEDSSIYLCSVRDRNSNQPQHFGDGTRLSIL.

This clone was counted only a few times. The rearrangement links TRBV7-2 to TRBJ2-5; TRBD2 matches 9 bases. The germline CDR1 and CDR2 sequences are SGHTA and FQGNSA. The CDR3 consists of 12 residues. J lost 14 bases, V lost 0 bases, and 4 bases had no gene match. The CDR3 nucleotides are TGTGCCAGCAGCTTAGCCGAAGCGGGGGGATACTTC. Amino acid sequence: CASSLAEAGGYF.

This sequence joins TRBV21-1 and TRBJ1-2. TRBV21-1 is deemed a pseudogene. This CDR3 comprises 12 residues. The CDR3 protein is CASSIRDLRYTF. CDR3 DNA sequence: TGTGCCAGCAGCATAAGGGACTTGCGCTACACCTTC.

This clone showed up just a few times. The genes are TRBV2 and TRBJ1-1, with a tentative D call TRBD1 (5 bases). The CDR3 contains 15 residues. Germline lookup yields CDR1 SNHLY and CDR2 FYNNEI. With 1 base removed from V and 4 bases from J, the gap between germline ends came to 13 bases. CDR3 region: CASSEGAGWGTEAFF. For the CDR3, the DNA is TGTGCCAGCAGTGAAGGTGCAGGGTGGGGCACTGAAGCTTTCTTT.

This clone was detected only a few times. The chain employs TRBV7-7 and TRBJ2-3, with 8 bases fitting TRBD1. The CDR3 loop spans 14 amino acids. Per the germline V gene, CDR1 is SSHAT and CDR2 is FNYEAQ (reference sequence). J gave up 3 bases and V 5 bases, and 4 bases lay outside the gene matches. The CDR3: CASSHGQGTDTQYF. DNA for the CDR3: TGTGCCAGCAGCCACGGACAGGGAACAGATACGCAGTATTTT.

This clone has just a few counts. V gene TRBV18 combines with J gene TRBJ2-3; no clear D. The CDR3 has 13 residues. Trimming cost V 2 bases and J 1 base, with 4 bases left between them. The germline V gene encodes CDR1 KGHSH and CDR2 LQKENI. The CDR3 DNA sequence: TGTGCCAGCTCACCAGGGCGCACAGATACGCAGTATTTT. This translates into CASSPGRTDTQYF.

The chain combines TRBV19 with TRBJ1-4, with D tentatively TRBD1 (6 bases). CDR3 length equals 14 residues. Trimming pared 4 bases from V and 8 bases from J, leaving 14 bases between. Germline lookup yields CDR1 LNHDA and CDR2 SQIVND (reference sequence). The CDR3 sequence: CASSTTGFEEKLFF. The DNA of the CDR3 is TGTGCCAGTAGTACAACAGGGTTTGAGGAAAAACTGTTTTTT.

This chain joins TRBV29-1 and TRBJ1-5, with D unclear. Germline V gene data show CDR1 as SQVTM and CDR2 as ANQGSEA. With 4 bases removed from V and 3 bases from J, the gap between germline ends came to 10 bases. CDR3 size: 13 residues. The CDR3: CSVVVQLNQPQHF. In DNA form, the CDR3 reads TGCAGCGTTGTTGTACAGCTCAATCAGCCCCAGCATTTT. Variable domain in full (rest from reference TRBV29-1 and TRBJ1-5): SAVISQKPSRDICQRGTSLTIQCQVDSQVTMMFWYRQQPGQSLTLIATANQGSEATYESGFVIDKFPISRPNLTFSTLTVSNMSPEDSSIYLCSVVVQLNQPQHFGDGTRLSIL.

This sequence joins TRBV29-1 and TRBJ2-2, with TRBD1 matching over 8 bases. CDR1 and CDR2 from the germline V gene are SQVTM and ANQGSEA. This CDR3 has 13 amino acids. After removal of 4 bases from V and 7 bases from J, the junction contained 5 bases not matched to a gene. The CDR3 loop reads CSVGQGAGGELFF. The CDR3 DNA follows: TGCAGCGTTGGCCAGGGGGCCGGCGGGGAGCTGTTTTTT.

This chain connects TRBV9 to TRBJ1-4, with 9 bases lining up with TRBD1. Germline lookup yields CDR1 SGDLS and CDR2 YYNGEE. V shed 0 bases, J shed 9 bases, and the junction held 6 bases outside the gene matches. The CDR3 loop spans 15 amino acids. This chain's CDR3 is CASSVEGQGLQKLFF. The CDR3 DNA follows: TGTGCCAGCAGCGTAGAGGGACAGGGCCTCCAAAAACTGTTTTTT.

The chain has TRBV30 and TRBJ2-3; 9 nucleotides line up with TRBD1. The CDR3 loop spans 15 amino acids. The germline CDR1 and CDR2 sequences are GTSNPN and SVGIG (reference sequence). The J segment lost 5 bases and the V segment lost 0 bases, leaving 6 bases of the junction unmatched. CDR3 sequence (DNA): TGTGCCTGGAGTGTGCGGGGACAGGGAATAGATACGCAGTATTTT. It translates to CAWSVRGQGIDTQYF.

This rearrangement joins TRBV4-1 to TRBJ2-3; 12 nucleotides line up with TRBD1. The germline CDR1 and CDR2 sequences are MGHRA and YSYEKL. V shed 4 bases and J 5 bases; nucleotides not matched to a gene: 10. CDR3 length: 17 amino acids. The CDR3 coding sequence is TGCGCCAGCAGCCGTCCTCCGAGGGACAGGGGGCAAGATACGCAGTATTTT. This codes for CASSRPPRDRGQDTQYF.

This clone was seen only a few times. The chain uses TRBV28 and TRBJ2-2, with 11 nucleotides matching TRBD2. The CDR3 extends over 15 amino acids. J lost 1 base, V lost 7 bases, and 2 bases had no gene match. The V gene's germline CDR1 is MDHEN and CDR2 SYDVKM. CDR3 region: CASKLAGVNTGELFF. The DNA for the CDR3 is TGTGCCAGCAAACTAGCGGGGGTGAACACCGGGGAGCTGTTTTTT.

This clone occurred a few times. This chain links TRBV5-1 with TRBJ2-7, with D maybe TRBD2 (6 bases). V was shortened by 1 base and J by 1 base, with 15 bases between the two germline ends. This CDR3 spans 16 amino acids. Germline assignment: CDR1 SGHRS and CDR2 YFSETQ. The DNA for the CDR3 is TGCGCCAGCAGCTTGATAGGAGGGGCAGGATCCTACGAGCAGTACTTC. It is translated as CASSLIGGAGSYEQYF.

This clone was picked up many times. The rearrangement links TRBV7-9 to TRBJ1-4; 7 bases are a match to TRBD1. This CDR3 comprises 14 residues. The germline gives CDR1 SEHNR, CDR2 FQNEAQ (reference sequence). Germline trimming cut 5 bases from V and 3 bases from J; bases unmatched to any gene: 3. CDR3 nucleotide sequence: TGTGCCAGCAGCCCGGGACAGCCTAATGAAAAACTGTTTTTT. Translated: CASSPGQPNEKLFF.

This clone showed up just a few times. The chain employs TRBV18 and TRBJ1-6, with D unresolved. The CDR3 sequence is 13 residues long. V lost 0 bases and J lost 11, with 8 bases in between. Germline V CDR1 and CDR2: KGHSH, LQKENI. The DNA for the CDR3 is TGTGCCAGCTCACCACCCGGAACTACACCCCTCCACTTT. Its translation: CASSPPGTTPLHF.

The sample holds a few counts of this clone. V and J are TRBV5-4 and TRBJ2-7; TRBD2 aligns across 16 bases. The CDR3 has 17 amino acids. Germline values: CDR1 SGHNT, CDR2 YYREEE (reference sequence). The J segment lost 2 bases and the V segment lost 2 bases, leaving 4 bases of the junction unmatched. The CDR3 sequence: CASSLGTSGGEAYEQYF. The DNA for the CDR3 is TGTGCCAGCAGCTTAGGGACTAGCGGGGGGGAAGCCTACGAGCAGTACTTC.

At least ten counts were recorded for this clone. The chain uses TRBV30 and TRBJ2-2, with D maybe TRBD2 (6 bases). V dropped 2 bases and J dropped 1 base, with 14 bases sitting between them. This CDR3 region has 16 residues. Germline loops: CDR1 GTSNPN, CDR2 SVGIG (reference sequence). CDR3 nucleotides: TGTGCCTGGAGTCCCCGCGGAGCGGGGAACACCGGGGAGCTGTTTTTT. As protein: CAWSPRGAGNTGELFF.

This clone was seen a handful of times. The V call is TRBV5-1, the J call TRBJ2-2, with unresolved D. Germline V CDR1 and CDR2: SGHRS, YFSETQ. This CDR3 comprises 14 residues. The V gene lost 2 bases and the J gene lost 1 base, with 6 bases spanning the gap. The CDR3 DNA sequence: TGCGCCAGCAGCTTTGAGCAGAACACCGGGGAGCTGTTTTTT. It yields the protein CASSFEQNTGELFF.

The chain uses TRBV2 and TRBJ1-5, with D perhaps TRBD1 (6 bases). Trimming shortened V by 5 bases and J by 2 bases, and 16 bases separated the two germline ends. The CDR3 contains 16 residues. Germline CDR1 and CDR2: SNHLY and FYNNEI. CDR3 residues: CASSYRGASGNQPQHF. The CDR3 region has the DNA TGTGCCAGCAGTTACCGGGGGGCCTCCGGCAATCAGCCCCAGCATTTT.